This section outlines one TCR beta chain sequence together with its context. What it binds is not known. This specimen belongs to a study of PD-1 blockade in mismatch repair-deficient tumors. The wider study: All were previously treated, progressing patients with around eleven mismatch repair-deficient cancer types. Study-level points and caveats: Rapid post-treatment expansion, then contraction, generally preceding radiologic response, marked tumor-resident clones.

PCR or immunohistochemistry showed mismatch repair deficiency in every enrolled patient. Per germline, CDR1 SEHNR and CDR2 FQNEAQ (reference sequence). This CDR3 contains 15 residues. V lost 1 base to trimming and J lost 3 bases, with 13 bases between them. Sequencing was performed with immunoSEQ multiplex PCR; in TCRdb, only in-frame clones are kept and a portion is missing. Of approximately 40,000 clones listed, about four fifths are singletons. The chain is built from TRBV7-9 and TRBJ2-7; a weak D match, TRBD2 (6 bases). The sample here was peripheral blood, taken 4 weeks after starting pembrolizumab. The sequence came from an adult with mismatch repair-deficient cancer. This CDR3 reads CASSLGAGPYYEQYF. In DNA, the CDR3 is TGTGCCAGCAGCTTAGGGGCGGGACCTTACTACGAGCAGTACTTC.